The 17 T cell receptor beta chains given below trace back to one sample, sequenced in a study of graft-versus-host responses after intestinal transplantation. The assay was immunoSEQ multiplex PCR, and TCRdb's table has in-frame clones only and misses some. The table records more than 8,000 clones, roughly 92% of them present only once. The sequences come from PBMCs, collected around 31 days after intestinal transplant. The receptors derive from a human patient who received an intestinal transplant, so some T cells may come from the graft donor.

V and J are TRBV2 and TRBJ1-3; D ambiguous. Trimming took 8 bases from V and 2 from J, leaving 16 bases between them. The CDR3 covers 15 residues. Germline CDR1 SNHLY, CDR2 FYNNEI. CDR3 nucleotides: TGTGCCAGCGGAGGGTCCCTTGGGACTGGAAACACCATATATTTT. This translates into CASGGSLGTGNTIYF. The full variable domain, with the rest looked up from reference TRBV2 and TRBJ1-3, is EPEVTQTPSHQVTQMGQEVILRCVPISNHLYFYWYRQILGQKVEFLVSFYNNEISEKSEIFDDQFSVERPDGSNFTLKIRSTKLEDSAMYFCASGGSLGTGNTIYFGEGSWLTVV.

The chain combines TRBV10-3 with TRBJ1-1; D gene uncertain. CDR3 size: 12 residues. Germline loops: CDR1 ENHRY, CDR2 SYGVKD. V lost 10 bases, J lost 2 bases, and 11 bases lay in between. CDR3 sequence (DNA): TGTGCCACCCACGACGGTAACACTGAAGCTTTCTTT. As protein: CATHDGNTEAFF.

The V call is TRBV5-1, the J call TRBJ1-1; tentative D call: TRBD1 (5 bases). CDR3 size: 13 residues. Germline assignment: CDR1 SGHRS and CDR2 YFSETQ. V lost 7 bases, J lost 3 bases, and 13 bases lay in between. CDR3 sequence (DNA): TGCGCCAGCTCGGGGCTACATGACACTGAAGCTTTCTTT. This codes for CASSGLHDTEAFF.

This chain joins TRBV7-2 and TRBJ2-1; tentative D call: TRBD1 (6 bases). Trimming cost V 3 bases and J 7 bases, with 13 bases left between them. The CDR3 covers 14 residues. Germline V gene sequence: CDR1 SGHTA, CDR2 FQGNSA. Here the CDR3 reads CASSFEGDLNEQFF. CDR3 coding DNA: TGTGCCAGCAGCTTTGAGGGGGACCTGAATGAGCAGTTCTTC.

The chain employs TRBV6-4 and TRBJ2-1, with TRBD1 matching over 10 bases. There are 16 residues in the CDR3. Germline V gene data show CDR1 as MRHNA and CDR2 as SNTAGT. The J segment lost 3 bases and the V segment lost 3 bases, leaving 5 bases of the junction unmatched. CDR3 in amino acids: CASSDSRTGGYNEQFF. The CDR3 coding sequence is TGTGCCAGCAGTGATTCTAGGACAGGGGGCTACAATGAGCAGTTCTTC.

The V and J genes are TRBV5-1 and TRBJ2-1, with TRBD2 matching 15 bases. J gave up 1 base and V 4 bases, and 12 bases lay outside the gene matches. This CDR3 spans 20 amino acids. From germline, CDR1 is SGHRS and CDR2 YFSETQ. CDR3 DNA sequence: TGCGCCAGCAGCCCCTTTCTAAGGACTAGCGGGGGGGAATCCTACAATGAGCAGTTCTTC. The encoded protein is CASSPFLRTSGGESYNEQFF.

The chain joins TRBV7-6 to TRBJ1-5; 10 bases agree with TRBD1. Germline values: CDR1 SGHVS, CDR2 FNYEAQ. The CDR3 contains 16 residues. Unmatched junction bases numbered 10, after V lost 5 bases and J lost 6 bases. As DNA, the CDR3 is TGTGCCAGCAGCCCTGGGACAGGGGAGTTTGTTCAGCCCCAGCATTTT. It codes for CASSPGTGEFVQPQHF.

The chain recombines TRBV15 with TRBJ2-1, with D unresolved. V gave up 4 bases and J gave up 7 bases, with 11 bases separating them. The length of the CDR3 is 13 residues. Germline CDR1 and CDR2: LNHNV and YYDKDF (reference sequence). The CDR3 is CATSTPLMNEQFF. The CDR3 coding sequence is TGTGCCACCAGCACCCCGTTGATGAATGAGCAGTTCTTC. Variable domain in full (rest from reference TRBV15 and TRBJ2-1): DAMVIQNPRYQVTQFGKPVTLSCSQTLNHNVMYWYQQKSSQAPKLLFHYYDKDFNNEADTPDNFQSRRPNTSFCFLDIRSPGLGDTAMYLCATSTPLMNEQFFGPGTRLTVL.

The genes are TRBV19 and TRBJ2-7, with 10 bases that match TRBD1. There are 15 residues in the CDR3. V lost 3 bases to trimming and J lost 3 bases; unmatched junction nucleotides: 5. Germline CDR1 is LNHDA and CDR2 is SQIVND (reference sequence). The CDR3 DNA is TGTGCCAGTAGTATTAGGACAGGGGGTAACTACGAGCAGTACTTC. As protein: CASSIRTGGNYEQYF.

The chain employs TRBV4-2 and TRBJ2-5; tentative D call: TRBD2 (6 bases). The CDR3 sequence is 17 residues long. Germline CDR1 reads LGHNA; CDR2 reads YNFKEQ. Between the trimmed V and J ends, which lost 0 bases and 1 base, there was a span of 15 bases. Here the CDR3 DNA reads TGTGCCAGCAGCCAAGATCCTTGGGGGGACCTCCAAGAGACCCAGTACTTC. Translation: CASSQDPWGDLQETQYF.

The chain combines TRBV30 with TRBJ1-1, with D possibly matching TRBD1 (5 bases). Per the germline V gene, CDR1 is GTSNPN and CDR2 is SVGIG (reference sequence). CDR3 size: 12 residues. The germline V and J ends were trimmed by 0 bases and 5 bases, with 7 bases remaining between them. CDR3: CAWSVGGTEAFF. As DNA, the CDR3 is TGTGCCTGGAGTGTCGGGGGGACTGAAGCTTTCTTT.

The rearrangement joins TRBV19 to TRBJ2-5, with unresolved D. Germline lookup yields CDR1 LNHDA and CDR2 SQIVND (reference sequence). This CDR3 is 14 amino acids long. The V end lost 2 bases, the J end lost 2 bases, and 9 bases lay between the germline ends. This CDR3 reads CASSIRGEQETQYF. CDR3 DNA: TGTGCCAGTAGTATAAGAGGAGAACAAGAGACCCAGTACTTC.

The rearrangement joins TRBV6-5 to TRBJ2-5; D ambiguous. Germline-derived CDR1 and CDR2 are MNHEY and SVGAGI. Between the trimmed V and J ends, which lost 0 bases and 5 bases, there was a span of 4 bases. The CDR3 runs to 12 residues. In DNA form, the CDR3 reads TGTGCCAGCAGTTACTCCGGGGAGACCCAGTACTTC. Protein: CASSYSGETQYF.

The rearrangement joins TRBV6-5 to TRBJ2-1; D call uncertain. The germline V gene encodes CDR1 MNHEY and CDR2 SVGAGI. The CDR3 is 15 residues long. The V end lost 2 bases, the J end lost 5 bases, and 13 bases lay between the germline ends. This CDR3 reads CASSYRGWHHNEQFF. The CDR3 nucleotides read TGTGCCAGCAGTTACCGAGGCTGGCACCACAATGAGCAGTTCTTC.

V usage is TRBV4-1 and J usage is TRBJ2-7; 12 bases line up with TRBD2. Trimming at V came to 0 bases and at J to 4 bases, leaving 1 base not matched to a gene. The germline gives CDR1 MGHRA, CDR2 YSYEKL. CDR3 length equals 15 residues. The CDR3 protein is CASSQEGTSGYEQYF. CDR3 sequence (DNA): TGCGCCAGCAGCCAAGAGGGGACTAGCGGGTACGAGCAGTACTTC.

The V gene is TRBV6-1, the J gene TRBJ2-5, with D possibly matching TRBD2 (6 bases). The DNA matches TRBJ2-7 better at its end, which makes the J call doubtful. The germline V gene has CDR1 MNHNS and CDR2 SASEGT. CDR3 length: 15 residues. The CDR3 nucleotides are TGTGCCAGCAGTGAACGAACAGGAGGGGCCTACGAGCAGTACTTC. The encoded protein is CASSERTGGAYEQYF.

The J gene is TRBJ2-7, the V gene TRBV27; D is unclear. CDR3 size: 10 residues. Germline-derived CDR1 and CDR2 are MNHEY and SMNVEV (reference sequence). The V gene lost 8 bases and the J gene lost 3 bases, with 5 bases spanning the gap. The CDR3 region is CASGLYEQYF. For the CDR3, the DNA is TGTGCCAGCGGCCTCTACGAGCAGTACTTC.